The source of this TCR beta chain is a study of blood T cell repertoires in COVID-19. Across the study: The United States, Italy and Spain provided the acute and convalescent COVID-19 samples. Sample material is recorded as cDNA or gDNA derived from T cells, B-cell-depleted T cells, or PBMCs.

In the original workflow: Scientists estimated how many nucleated cells there were by amplifying reference gene primers. Profiled with immunoSEQ multiplex PCR; TCRdb holds only in-frame clones, not every one. D and trimming come from the DNA, and the V and J calls and clone size come from that table. The table lists around 300,000 clones, over 75% of them singletons. All recovered Cohort 3 donors got two negative PCRs, got clearance, or saw symptom resolution. CDR1 is SGHAT, CDR2 FQNNGV, per germline. V was pared by 1 base and J by 5 bases, with 13 bases of the junction left unmatched. This CDR3 spans 17 amino acids.

The sequence was obtained from a young woman who had recovered from COVID-19. V usage is TRBV11-2 and J usage is TRBJ2-7; TRBD2 matches at 8 bases. Sequencing input: PBMCs or T cells enriched from blood (not recorded which). CDR3 DNA sequence: TGTGCCAGCAGCTTAGCCCCCCCTCGGGGGGGGGCCGACGAGCAGTACTTC. Its protein is CASSLAPPRGGADEQYF.